This T cell receptor beta chain is from a study of shared clonotypes between healthy human individuals. General study results and limits: Between a handful of donors, naive CD4 clonotypes were shared at a level of approximately 5%.

Germline CDR1 is MNHNS and CDR2 is SASEGT. Trimming stripped 10 bases from V and 0 bases from J, with 16 bases between. The CDR3 runs 14 residues. A deep-level run was used for the assay. Profiling relied on immunoSEQ multiplex PCR, and the TCRdb table lists in-frame clones only, not all of them. Of about 1.1 million clones listed, around 78% are singletons. This clone was found once. What it recognizes is unknown. The chain is built from TRBV6-1 and TRBJ2-7, with TRBD2 as a possible D gene (5 bases). This receptor was identified in a man aged 18 to 29 in good health. Some clones in this sample may be carry-over from other donors' samples. The sequenced sample consisted of memory CD4+ T cells from PBMCs. Subset denoted: CD45RA-negative fraction. CDR3 loop: CATSRRHLSYEQYF. The CDR3 DNA is TGTGCCACGTCGCGGAGGCACCTCTCCTACGAGCAGTACTTC.